This is a list of T cell receptor beta chains from one sample in a study of cytomegalovirus exposure and HLA in healthy donors. TCRdb keeps only in-frame clones here, not all; method: immunoSEQ multiplex PCR. The table lists around 190,000 clones, about 80% of them singletons. Sequencing was done on a sample of PBMCs. The source is a woman aged 35 to 49 in good health and CMV-seronegative. Both conserved end residues are part of each CDR3. Fields, in order: J gene, V gene, CDR3 protein.

j_gene: TRBJ2-5; v_gene: TRBV7-2; CDR3aa: CASCLGGSQETQYF
j_gene: TRBJ1-5; v_gene: TRBV4-1; CDR3aa: CASSQVAFWNQPQHF
j_gene: TRBJ1-1; v_gene: TRBV5-5; CDR3aa: CASSLDRGRTEAFF
j_gene: TRBJ2-1; v_gene: TRBV2; CDR3aa: CASSVLGLAGGGEQFF
j_gene: TRBJ1-1; v_gene: TRBV18; CDR3aa: CASSPSLGQGNTEAFF
j_gene: TRBJ1-2; v_gene: TRBV9; CDR3aa: CASSNRVWGYTF
j_gene: -; v_gene: TRBV27; CDR3aa: CASSREGVEQYF
j_gene: TRBJ2-1; v_gene: TRBV7-2; CDR3aa: CASSLSRHQRNEQFF
j_gene: TRBJ1-3; v_gene: TRBV5-6; CDR3aa: CASSPRDRGLNTIYF
j_gene: TRBJ1-3; v_gene: TRBV7-9; CDR3aa: CASSLLGHRSGNTIYF
j_gene: TRBJ2-2; v_gene: TRBV11-2; CDR3aa: CASSFFQGGELFF
j_gene: TRBJ1-2; v_gene: TRBV15; CDR3aa: CATSSDSSGYTF
j_gene: TRBJ2-7; v_gene: TRBV9; CDR3aa: CASSVAPGLAGSHEQYF
j_gene: TRBJ2-2; v_gene: TRBV5-1; CDR3aa: CASSSMGAGYTNTGELFF
j_gene: TRBJ2-2; v_gene: TRBV6-1; CDR3aa: CASSEELAGVGGELFF
j_gene: TRBJ2-3; v_gene: TRBV25-1; CDR3aa: CASSEYTSGRGRRDTQYF
j_gene: TRBJ2-7; v_gene: TRBV4-1; CDR3aa: CASSQDRSHEQYF
j_gene: TRBJ2-7; v_gene: TRBV6-6; CDR3aa: CASSRPTGGVYEQYF
j_gene: TRBJ1-3; v_gene: TRBV6-5; CDR3aa: CASSYGAFSGNTIYF
j_gene: TRBJ2-3; v_gene: TRBV19; CDR3aa: CASRADLIDTDTQYF
j_gene: TRBJ1-1; v_gene: TRBV5-5; CDR3aa: CASRAAPSGTEAFF
j_gene: TRBJ2-5; v_gene: TRBV10-1; CDR3aa: CASSEGVRGGETQYF
j_gene: TRBJ2-3; v_gene: TRBV7-7; CDR3aa: CASSRQGGTDTQYF
j_gene: TRBJ1-1; v_gene: TRBV9; CDR3aa: CASSVGGGDTEAFF
j_gene: TRBJ1-5; v_gene: TRBV13; CDR3aa: CASSLNRGLGQPQHF
j_gene: TRBJ2-7; v_gene: TRBV13; CDR3aa: CASSSSSGTSNYEQYF
j_gene: TRBJ2-5; v_gene: TRBV19; CDR3aa: CASSIQGGLEETQYF
j_gene: TRBJ1-3; v_gene: TRBV6-1; CDR3aa: CASSIKTGPLNTIYF
j_gene: TRBJ2-2; v_gene: TRBV11-3; CDR3aa: CASSASGPNGELFF
j_gene: TRBJ1-5; v_gene: TRBV10-3; CDR3aa: CAIRDSYSNQPQHF
j_gene: TRBJ2-5; v_gene: TRBV5-1; CDR3aa: CASSLRTSGRTGQETQYF
j_gene: TRBJ2-3; v_gene: TRBV6-4; CDR3aa: CASSERVGGTDTQYF
j_gene: TRBJ1-1; v_gene: TRBV28; CDR3aa: CASGPLNTEAFF
j_gene: TRBJ1-2; v_gene: TRBV11-3; CDR3aa: CASSFSAGTETNYGYTF
j_gene: TRBJ2-1; v_gene: TRBV5-1; CDR3aa: CASSLDSTEQFF
j_gene: TRBJ1-4; v_gene: TRBV2; CDR3aa: CASSEATVGEKLFF
j_gene: -; v_gene: TRBV30; CDR3aa: CAWSDTQGDEQYF
j_gene: TRBJ2-1; v_gene: TRBV5-6; CDR3aa: CASSRRGGWSYNEQFF
j_gene: TRBJ2-7; v_gene: TRBV2; CDR3aa: CASSVTSGYTYEQYF
j_gene: TRBJ1-2; v_gene: TRBV5-6; CDR3aa: CASSLDRGYGGYTF
j_gene: TRBJ1-1; v_gene: TRBV2; CDR3aa: CAEGAVGGNTEAFF
j_gene: TRBJ2-5; v_gene: TRBV25-1; CDR3aa: CASNAPGQGQETQYF
j_gene: TRBJ1-3; v_gene: TRBV7-9; CDR3aa: CASSPREGGNTIYF
j_gene: TRBJ2-7; v_gene: TRBV11-2; CDR3aa: CASSLEAGGTYEQYF
j_gene: TRBJ1-6; v_gene: TRBV10-3; CDR3aa: CAIGPGDLNSPLHF
j_gene: TRBJ2-2; v_gene: TRBV30; CDR3aa: CAWSVLSRGGTGELFF
j_gene: TRBJ1-3; v_gene: TRBV23-1; CDR3aa: CAGSWTIYF
j_gene: TRBJ1-3; v_gene: TRBV7-2; CDR3aa: CASSSSRHTIYF
j_gene: TRBJ1-2; v_gene: TRBV30; CDR3aa: CAWRDLDRGHGYTF
j_gene: TRBJ1-5; v_gene: TRBV29-1; CDR3aa: CSGQTGSNQPQHF
j_gene: TRBJ1-5; v_gene: TRBV4-1; CDR3aa: CASSQDLTGHQPQHF
j_gene: TRBJ1-2; v_gene: TRBV11-3; CDR3aa: CASSPPGGGDYGYTF
j_gene: TRBJ2-3; v_gene: TRBV6-1; CDR3aa: CASSEVSGGTSTDTQYF
j_gene: TRBJ2-7; v_gene: TRBV7-2; CDR3aa: CASSVSGGTSYEQYF